This T cell receptor (beta chain) was identified in a study of cytomegalovirus exposure and HLA in healthy donors. Whole-study results and caveats: Most of the CMV-associated TCR beta chains (in a later analysis) appeared to be HLA-restricted.

Researchers ran the PCR with 60 Vbeta and 13 Jbeta primers. Measured with immunoSEQ multiplex PCR; TCRdb has only the in-frame clones, and not every one. The sample records 150,000 to 200,000 clones, roughly 77% being singletons. The CDR3 covers 14 residues. The germline CDR1 and CDR2 sequences are WSHSY and SAAADI. The J segment lost 6 bases and the V segment lost 0 bases, leaving 0 bases of the junction unmatched. This clone was observed once. Its antigen is currently unknown. The sample taken for sequencing was PBMCs. The V call is TRBV10-2, the J call TRBJ1-5; 9 nucleotides line up with TRBD1. This receptor was obtained from a woman younger than 45 in good health and CMV-seropositive. CDR3 bases: TGCGCCAGCAGTGAGTCGGACAGGGGTCAGCCCCAGCATTTT. Translating it yields CASSESDRGQPQHF.